The source of this T cell receptor beta chain is a study of blood T cell repertoires in COVID-19. Background on the study: Donors in the United States, Italy and Spain gave samples during acute or convalescent COVID-19. PBMCs, B-cell-depleted T cells, or T cells were the source of the cDNA or gDNA that made up the material.

Enrollees, roughly 18 to 95 years old, lived in approximately 25 US areas. In assigning cohorts, the study relied on participant-reported clinical history. Per the germline V gene, CDR1 is SNHLY and CDR2 is FYNNEI. Trimming took 7 bases from V and 3 from J, leaving 10 bases between them. The CDR3 runs to 13 residues. Measured with immunoSEQ multiplex PCR; TCRdb has only the in-frame clones, and not every one. The table lists under 250,000 clones, 89% of them singletons. The sequence was collected from a woman aged 25 to 45 with acute COVID-19. The rearrangement joins TRBV2 to TRBJ1-5; D remains ambiguous. What was sequenced was PBMCs or T cells enriched from blood (not recorded which). The chain's CDR3 is CASTLAPNQPQHF. The CDR3 DNA reads TGTGCCAGCACCTTGGCACCCAATCAGCCCCAGCATTTT. Looking up the rest from reference TRBV2 and TRBJ1-5 gives the full variable domain: EPEVTQTPSHQVTQMGQEVILRCVPISNHLYFYWYRQILGQKVEFLVSFYNNEISEKSEIFDDQFSVERPDGSNFTLKIRSTKLEDSAMYFCASTLAPNQPQHFGDGTRLSIL.